These 19 T cell receptor beta chains came from one sample sequenced in a study of blood T cell repertoires in COVID-19 (dated by TCRdb to about 2020). To prepare the library, the immunoSEQ multiplex PCR assay was applied. TCRdb re-hosts the immuneACCESS table, in-frame sequences only. Its copies lack some clones; in the studies checked, an unresolved V gene accounts for under half of them, and the cause for the rest is not known. The table for this sample lists about 62,000 clones; around nine tenths of them were counted only once. The ten largest make up 0.9% to 1.2% of the sample. Material: peripheral blood. The receptors were sampled from a man between 65 and 85 years old with acute or convalescent COVID-19.

The DNA of the CDR3 is TGTGCCAGCAGCTTAGGCAGGCACAGTTACGATGAGCAGTTCTTC. This sequence encodes CASSLGRHSYDEQFF. The rearrangement links TRBV7-9 to TRBJ2-1; D is ambiguous. CDR1 and CDR2 (germline): SEHNR, FQNEAQ (reference sequence). Trimming removed 1 base from V and 8 bases from J, with 15 bases in between. This CDR3 region has 15 residues.

V gene TRBV12-3 or TRBV12-4 combines with J gene TRBJ2-3; D ambiguous. Between the trimmed V and J ends, which lost 6 bases and 3 bases, there was a span of 4 bases. This CDR3 is 11 amino acids long. CDR3: CASRITDTQYF. DNA of the CDR3: TGTGCCAGCAGAATAACAGATACGCAGTATTTT.

The chain is built from TRBV7-3 and TRBJ2-2, with D unclear. V lost 5 bases, J lost 3 bases, and 7 bases lay in between. The CDR3 is 13 residues long. In germline, CDR1 is SGHTA, CDR2 FQGTGA. In DNA form, the CDR3 reads TGTGCCAGCAGCACTATTCACACCGGGGAGCTGTTTTTT. Translation gives CASSTIHTGELFF.

This clone was counted a few times. The rearrangement joins TRBV24-1 to TRBJ1-3, with no clear D. Trimming removed 1 base at V and 1 base at J, with 10 bases between. This CDR3 is 16 amino acids long. Germline CDR1 and CDR2: KGHDR and SFDVKD. The CDR3 DNA reads TGTGCCACCAGTGATTTATCCGCGGATTCTGGAAACACCATATATTTT. Protein product: CATSDLSADSGNTIYF.

This clone was counted a single time. V is TRBV18 and J is TRBJ2-5; D is unresolved. CDR1 is KGHSH and CDR2 is LQKENI in the germline V gene. V lost 0 bases and J lost 13, with 15 bases in between. The CDR3 is 13 amino acids. DNA for the CDR3: TGTGCCAGCTCACCACCGTACAGTGGGTTATGGTACTTC. Encoded protein: CASSPPYSGLWYF.

The sample holds a few counts of this clone. The chain recombines TRBV27 with TRBJ2-7; D ambiguous. V was cut by 2 bases and J by 3 bases, with 17 bases left in between. The germline CDR1 and CDR2 sequences are MNHEY and SMNVEV (reference sequence). This CDR3 spans 16 amino acids. CDR3 protein: CASSLGLSVPFYEQYF. For the CDR3, the DNA is TGTGCCAGCAGTTTAGGTTTGTCAGTACCTTTCTACGAGCAGTACTTC.

The chain uses TRBV7-6 and TRBJ2-2, with a possible D match to TRBD1 (6 bases). This CDR3 contains 17 residues. The germline V gene has CDR1 SGHVS and CDR2 FNYEAQ. Trimming took 2 bases from V and 6 from J, leaving 19 bases between them. Here the CDR3 DNA reads TGTGCCAGCAGCTTAACGGCACAGACAGGTGGTTCCGGGGAGCTGTTTTTT. It is translated as CASSLTAQTGGSGELFF. Combining the CDR3 with reference TRBV7-6 and TRBJ2-2 gives the whole variable domain GAGVSQSPRYKVTKRGQDVALRCDPISGHVSLYWYRQALGQGPEFLTYFNYEAQQDKSGLPNDRFSAERPEGSISTLTIQRTEQRDSAMYRCASSLTAQTGGSGELFFGEGSRLTVL.

The rearrangement joins TRBV5-1 to TRBJ2-3, with a tentative D call TRBD1 (6 bases). V was shortened by 8 bases and J by 8 bases, with 21 bases between the two germline ends. This CDR3 contains 14 residues. Germline CDR1 SGHRS, CDR2 YFSETQ. The CDR3 spells CASRIRGGDRTQYF. DNA of the CDR3: TGCGCCAGTAGGATTCGAGGGGGTGATCGTACGCAGTATTTT. The complete variable domain, with remaining parts taken from reference TRBV5-1 and TRBJ2-3, reads KAGVTQTPRYLIKTRGQQVTLSCSPISGHRSVSWYQQTPGQGLQFLFEYFSETQRNKGNFPGRFSGRQFSNSRSEMNVSTLELGDSALYLCASRIRGGDRTQYFGPGTRLTVL.

The chain carries TRBV5-1 and TRBJ1-2; maybe TRBD1 (6 bases). The V end was cut by 4 bases, the J end by 6 bases, with 10 bases between. The CDR3 extends over 12 amino acids. Germline CDR1 is SGHRS and CDR2 is YFSETQ. Here the CDR3 reads CASSRDMDGYTF. The CDR3 region has the DNA TGCGCCAGCAGCCGGGACATGGATGGCTACACCTTC.

The gene calls are TRBV6-6 and TRBJ2-1; 10 bases agree with TRBD2. CDR3 length: 16 residues. CDR1 and CDR2 (germline): MNHNY, SVGAGI (reference sequence). Trimming at V came to 4 bases and at J to 11 bases, leaving 14 bases not matched to a gene. CDR3 sequence: CASSSPGASGSGKQFF. The CDR3 coding sequence is TGTGCCAGCAGTTCCCCCGGGGCTAGCGGGAGCGGGAAGCAGTTCTTC.

The chain has TRBV6-2 or TRBV6-3 and TRBJ2-7, with TRBD2 identical over 7 bases. With V trimmed by 2 bases and J by 2 bases, 3 bases remained unmatched. The CDR3 is 14 amino acids. CDR1 is MNHEY and CDR2 is SVGEGT in the germline V gene. The CDR3 region has the DNA TGTGCCAGCAGTTACGGAGGGAGGGCCTACGAGCAGTACTTC. It codes for CASSYGGRAYEQYF.

This rearrangement joins TRBV13 to TRBJ1-2; D is undetermined. V lost 1 base to trimming and J lost 8 bases, with 8 bases between them. The CDR3 is 12 amino acids. Per germline, CDR1 PRHDT and CDR2 FYEKMQ (reference sequence). CDR3 in DNA: TGTGCCAGCAGCTTAGTACAAAACGGCTACACCTTC. The encoded protein is CASSLVQNGYTF.

This chain links TRBV28 with TRBJ1-5; 11 bases align to TRBD1. With 5 bases clipped from V and 5 bases from J, the junction kept 5 bases outside the gene matches. The germline V gene has CDR1 MDHEN and CDR2 SYDVKM. The CDR3 consists of 15 residues. CDR3 DNA: TGTGCCAGCAGTACCGGGACAGGGGGTTATCAGCCCCAGCATTTT. It specifies CASSTGTGGYQPQHF.

This chain links TRBV20-1 with TRBJ1-5; D gene uncertain. In germline, CDR1 is DFQATT, CDR2 SNEGSKA (reference sequence). V lost 3 bases to trimming and J lost 6 bases, with 15 bases between them. This CDR3 spans 14 amino acids. Here the CDR3 DNA reads TGCAGTGCTAGTTATCGTCAGGCTTTTCAGCCCCAGCATTTT. Amino acid sequence: CSASYRQAFQPQHF.

The chain combines TRBV7-9 with TRBJ2-5; D might be TRBD1 (5 bases). Per germline, CDR1 SEHNR and CDR2 FQNEAQ (reference sequence). CDR3 length: 13 amino acids. Trimming left V 4 bases short and J 5 bases short, with 11 bases between. The CDR3 loop reads CASSSNRGETQYF. The DNA of the CDR3 is TGTGCCAGCAGCTCTAATAGGGGCGAGACCCAGTACTTC.

The chain employs TRBV20-1 and TRBJ1-5; 9 bases match TRBD1. Germline CDR1 and CDR2: DFQATT and SNEGSKA (reference sequence). Trimming removed 3 bases from V and 4 bases from J; junction bases left unmatched: 7. The CDR3 runs 15 residues. CDR3 in DNA: TGCAGTGCTAGTAGGGGACAGGGTCTAAATCAGCCCCAGCATTTT. Residues: CSASRGQGLNQPQHF.

The rearrangement uses TRBV5-1 and TRBJ2-2; D is possibly TRBD2 (7 bases). From germline, CDR1 is SGHRS and CDR2 YFSETQ. V was shortened by 4 bases and J by 6 bases, with 10 bases between the two germline ends. CDR3 length: 13 residues. CDR3 amino acids: CASSVGGPGELFF. The CDR3 nucleotides are TGCGCCAGCAGCGTCGGGGGGCCCGGGGAGCTGTTTTTT.

V and J are TRBV5-1 and TRBJ2-7; TRBD2 agrees at 10 bases. The J segment lost 0 bases and the V segment lost 2 bases, leaving 2 bases of the junction unmatched. The CDR3 spans 15 residues. Germline lookup yields CDR1 SGHRS and CDR2 YFSETQ. The CDR3 region is CASSFSGGSSYEQYF. The CDR3, as DNA: TGCGCCAGCAGCTTTAGCGGGGGGAGCTCCTACGAGCAGTACTTC.

The chain uses TRBV7-7 and TRBJ2-5; 13 positions match TRBD2. The V and J ends lost 4 bases and 5 bases, in that order; junction bases with no gene match: 7. Germline lookup yields CDR1 SSHAT and CDR2 FNYEAQ (reference sequence). The CDR3 runs 16 residues. The CDR3 reads CASSSTSGGARETQYF. Written as DNA, the CDR3 is TGTGCCAGCAGCTCCACTAGCGGGGGGGCGCGGGAGACCCAGTACTTC. Using reference TRBV7-7 and TRBJ2-5 for the parts outside the CDR3, the full variable domain is GAGVSQSPRYKVTKRGQDVTLRCDPISSHATLYWYQQALGQGPEFLTYFNYEAQPDKSGLPSDRFSAERPEGSISTLTIQRTEQRDSAMYRCASSSTSGGARETQYFGPGTRLLVL.